A selection of T cell receptor beta chains follows, all from one sample in a study of T cells in localized non-small cell lung cancer. The method was immunoSEQ multiplex PCR; TCRdb's version includes in-frame clones alone and lacks a portion of them. The table records about 83,000 clones, around 80% of them present only once. The sequences come from peripheral blood, collected before any cancer treatment. These TCRs come from a female donor at least 60 years old with stage I lung adenocarcinoma. CDR3s include the opening cysteine and the closing phenylalanine or tryptophan. A D gene is named only where the DNA matches it firmly. Size is omitted from some rows. Given values are once, few, many or a class for expanded clones.

>TRBV7-8|TRBD2|.|TRBJ2-1
TGTGCCAGCAGCTTTACCGGGACTAGGGGCCTCAATGAGCAGTTCTTC
CASSFTGTRGLNEQFF
>TRBV10-3|TRBD2|.|TRBJ2-7
TGTGCCATCATTACTAGCGGCCGCCTCTACGAGCAGTACTTC
CAIITSGRLYEQYF
>TRBV4-2|.|.|TRBJ1-1
TGTGCCAGCAGCCGGACCGCGGGAGCCGGGAACACTGAAGCTTTCTTT
CASSRTAGAGNTEAFF
>TRBV5-4|TRBD2|.|TRBJ2-5
TGTGCCAGCAGCTCCTCCTGGTTGATTAGCGGGGAGGGGGAGACCCAGTACTTC
CASSSSWLISGEGETQYF
>TRBV18|.|.|TRBJ1-1
TGTGCCAGCTCACCGGCGAACACTGAAGCTTTCTTT
CASSPANTEAFF
>TRBV7-2|TRBD2|once|TRBJ2-3
TGTGCCAGCAGGTCCTTTCCCGCGCTAGCGGGAACCACAGATACGCAGTATTTT
CASRSFPALAGTTDTQYF
>TRBV2|TRBD1|.|TRBJ1-1
TGTGCCAGCAGTGAACAGGGGGTCCCCACTGAAGCTTTCTTT
CASSEQGVPTEAFF
>TRBV7-9|.|.|TRBJ1-2
TGTGCCAGCACCCCCGGAGGGGTTCACTATGGCTACACCTTC
CASTPGGVHYGYTF
>TRBV2|.|once|TRBJ1-1
TGTGCCAGCAGCCAGGGGCGGATGACTGAAGCTTTCTTT
CASSQGRMTEAFF
>TRBV7-9|TRBD1|.|TRBJ1-2
TGTGCCAGCAGCTTAGAGACAGGGTATAACTATGGCTACACCTTC
CASSLETGYNYGYTF
>TRBV14|TRBD1|.|TRBJ1-1
TGTGCCAGCAGCCGCCTGGACAGGGGCTGGGACACTGAAGCTTTCTTT
CASSRLDRGWDTEAFF
>TRBV19|.|.|TRBJ1-1
TGTGCCAGTAGTTCGTTCGAGACACCAAACACTGAAGCTTTCTTT
CASSSFETPNTEAFF
>TRBV28|.|.|TRBJ1-2
TGTGCCAGCAGTTTAAGAGGGGCGATCTATGGCTACACCTTC
CASSLRGAIYGYTF
>TRBV7-9|.|.|TRBJ2-2
TGTGCCAGCAGCAAGGGGGGCCCGCCGAACACCGGGGAGCTGTTTTTT
CASSKGGPPNTGELFF
>TRBV29-1|.|.|TRBJ2-7
TGCAGCGTCGAGGGATATTCCTACGAGCAGTACTTC
CSVEGYSYEQYF
>TRBV16|.|.|TRBJ1-2
TGTGCCAGCAGCCCGCCGGGACAACTTAACTATGGCTACACCTTC
CASSPPGQLNYGYTF
>TRBV19|TRBD1|.|TRBJ2-6
TGTGCCAGTAGTACCATACAGGGGGCTGGGGCCAACGTCCTGACTTTC
CASSTIQGAGANVLTF
>TRBV6-6|.|.|TRBJ2-7
TGTGCCAGCAGTTACTCGGCCCAGGGAGACGCCTACGAGCAGTACTTC
CASSYSAQGDAYEQYF
>TRBV29-1|TRBD1|few|TRBJ2-1
TGCAGCGCCCTGGGACAGGGGACGTACAATGAGCAGTTCTTC
CSALGQGTYNEQFF
>TRBV6-5|.|once|TRBJ2-4
TGTGCCAGCAGTTACTCTCCCGTGGCGAACATTCAGTACTTC
CASSYSPVANIQYF
>TRBV18|.|.|TRBJ2-3
TGTGCCAGCTCACCCGACGCCCCTACAGATACGCAGTATTTT
CASSPDAPTDTQYF
>TRBV20-1|.|.|TRBJ2-7
TGCAGTGCTAGTTACTCCAGCAAGCAGTACTTC
CSASYSSKQYF
>TRBV7-2|.|.|TRBJ2-7
TGTGCCAGCAGCTTAGGTTACTCCTACGAGCAGTACTTC
CASSLGYSYEQYF
>TRBV28|.|.|TRBJ1-1
TGTGCCAGCAGCTACAATCAGGGGCTCGTGAACACTGAAGCTTTCTTT
CASSYNQGLVNTEAFF
>TRBV19|TRBD1|.|TRBJ1-1
TGTGCCAGTAGACACCCGGGACAGGGGTTGACTGAAGCTTTCTTT
CASRHPGQGLTEAFF
>TRBV6-1|.|.|TRBJ2-6
TGTGCCAGCAGTGATATAGGAAGCTCTGGGGCCAACGTCCTGACTTTC
CASSDIGSSGANVLTF